Here is one T cell receptor (beta chain) with its context. This specimen comes from a study of T-cell reconstitution after alpha-beta-depleted transplantation in children. The germline CDR1 and CDR2 sequences are MGHRA and YSYEKL. CDR3 length: 15 residues. V gave up 4 bases and J gave up 4 bases, with 13 bases separating them. Researchers prepared the TCRbeta library using unique molecular identifiers, the study reports. MiXCR, run by TCRdb on the PCR reads, gives a single entry per CDR3 protein. The sample carries about 340,000 distinct CDR3 sequences, 10% to 13% recorded once. The sample here was PBMCs from the stem cell graft donor, taken from the stem cell graft. This sequence was found in a human donor who donated a stem cell graft to a child with acute lymphoblastic leukemia. The chain recombines TRBV4-1 with TRBJ1-4, with D perhaps TRBD1 (5 bases). In DNA, the CDR3 is TGCGCCAGCAGCCTCGGGGGAACCGATAATGAAAAACTGTTTTTT. This gives the protein CASSLGGTDNEKLFF.